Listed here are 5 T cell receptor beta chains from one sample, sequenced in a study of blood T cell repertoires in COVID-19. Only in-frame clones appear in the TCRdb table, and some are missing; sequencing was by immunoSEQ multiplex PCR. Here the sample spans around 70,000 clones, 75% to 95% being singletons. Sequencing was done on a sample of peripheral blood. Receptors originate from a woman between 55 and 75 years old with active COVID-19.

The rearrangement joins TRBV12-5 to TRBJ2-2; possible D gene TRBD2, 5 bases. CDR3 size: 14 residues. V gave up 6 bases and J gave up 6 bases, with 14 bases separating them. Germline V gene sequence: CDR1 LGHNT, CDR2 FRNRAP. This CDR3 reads CASGREGRAGELFF. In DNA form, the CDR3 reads TGTGCTAGTGGCCGAGAGGGCCGAGCCGGGGAGCTGTTTTTT.

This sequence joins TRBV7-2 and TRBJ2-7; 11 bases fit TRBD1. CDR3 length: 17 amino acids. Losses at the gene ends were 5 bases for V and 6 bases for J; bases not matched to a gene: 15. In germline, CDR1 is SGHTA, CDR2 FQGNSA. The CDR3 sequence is CASSPIGSGTGGREQYF. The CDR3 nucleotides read TGTGCCAGCAGCCCAATAGGGTCCGGGACAGGGGGACGCGAGCAGTACTTC.

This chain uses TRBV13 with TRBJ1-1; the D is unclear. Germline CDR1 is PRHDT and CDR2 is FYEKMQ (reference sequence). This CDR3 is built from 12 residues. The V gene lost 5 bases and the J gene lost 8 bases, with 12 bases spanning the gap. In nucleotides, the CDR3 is TGTGCCAGCAGCCCCCACGCGGGGGAAGCTTTCTTT. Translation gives CASSPHAGEAFF.

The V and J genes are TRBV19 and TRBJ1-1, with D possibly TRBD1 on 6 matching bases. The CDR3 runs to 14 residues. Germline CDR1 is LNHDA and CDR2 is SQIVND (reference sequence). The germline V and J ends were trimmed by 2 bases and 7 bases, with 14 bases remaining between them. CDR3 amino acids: CASSIRGTAFEAFF. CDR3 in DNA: TGTGCCAGTAGTATAAGGGGGACGGCGTTTGAAGCTTTCTTT.

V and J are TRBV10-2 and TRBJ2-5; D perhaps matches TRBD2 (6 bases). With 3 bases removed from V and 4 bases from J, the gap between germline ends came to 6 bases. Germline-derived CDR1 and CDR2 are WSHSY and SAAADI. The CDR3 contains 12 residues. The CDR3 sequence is CASSDGGETQYF. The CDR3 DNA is TGCGCCAGCAGTGACGGGGGAGAGACCCAGTACTTC.